These 5 T cell receptor beta chains were sequenced from one sample in a study of blood T cell repertoires in COVID-19. The method was immunoSEQ multiplex PCR; TCRdb's version includes in-frame clones alone and lacks a portion of them. The sample lists about 130,000 clones, roughly 80% occurring once. The sequencing input was peripheral blood. These receptor sequences come from a woman in her 70s with COVID-19, enrolled during active disease.

As concerns this clone: Other DNA sequences in the same sample also yield this CDR3. This chain connects TRBV28 to TRBJ1-2; 10 bases line up with TRBD1. CDR1 MDHEN and CDR2 SYDVKM come from the germline V gene. V shed 3 bases, J shed 4 bases, and the junction held 2 bases outside the gene matches. This CDR3 contains 14 residues. For the CDR3, the DNA is TGTGCCAGCAGTTTTGGACAGGGGGTCTATGGCTACACCTTC. The encoded protein is CASSFGQGVYGYTF.

V and J are TRBV3-1 (or the pseudogene TRBV3-2) and TRBJ2-5; 9 nucleotides line up with TRBD2. Germline CDR1 reads LGHDT; CDR2 reads YNNKEL (reference sequence). J was trimmed by 3 bases and V by 0 bases; bases with no gene match: 8. This CDR3 is 17 amino acids long. In DNA form, the CDR3 reads TGTGCCAGCAGCCAAGATTGGTTAGCGGGGGTTAAAGAGACCCAGTACTTC. Its translation: CASSQDWLAGVKETQYF.

The chain carries TRBV4-2 and TRBJ2-2; 9 nucleotides agree with TRBD2. CDR3 length equals 15 residues. The germline V gene encodes CDR1 LGHNA and CDR2 YNFKEQ. Unmatched junction bases numbered 3, after V lost 3 bases and J lost 4 bases. In nucleotides, the CDR3 is TGTGCCAGCAGCCATCCGGGACTAGCCACCGGGGAGCTGTTTTTT. Translated: CASSHPGLATGELFF.

The rearrangement joins TRBV5-8 to TRBJ2-6; tentatively, D is TRBD1 (5 bases). The CDR3 has 15 amino acids. V shed 2 bases and J shed 0 bases, with 6 bases lying between them. Germline V gives CDR1 SGHTS, CDR2 YDEGEE. Here the CDR3 reads CASSFRVSGANVLTF. Written as DNA, the CDR3 is TGTGCCAGCAGCTTCAGGGTCTCTGGGGCCAACGTCCTGACTTTC. Variable domain in full (rest from reference TRBV5-8 and TRBJ2-6): EAGVTQSPTHLIKTRGQQATLRCSPISGHTSVYWYQQALGLGLQFLLWYDEGEERNRGNFPPRFSGRQFPNYSSELNVNALELEDSALYLCASSFRVSGANVLTFGAGSRLTVL.

The rearrangement uses TRBV28 and TRBJ2-7; 10 nucleotides agree with TRBD2. Germline V lookup: CDR1 MDHEN, CDR2 SYDVKM. The CDR3 is 14 amino acids. V shed 5 bases and J 5 bases; nucleotides not matched to a gene: 6. The chain's CDR3 is CASSRAGGLNEQYF. The CDR3, as DNA: TGTGCCAGCAGTCGAGCGGGGGGGTTAAACGAGCAGTACTTC.